Given below is one T cell receptor beta chain in context. Measured with immunoSEQ multiplex PCR; TCRdb has only the in-frame clones, and not every one. The repertoire consists of more than 75,000 clones, with around 88% occurring once and the leading ten covering roughly 5.3%. This specimen belongs to a study of identifying expanded T cells in peripheral blood. V gave up 7 bases and J gave up 10 bases; unmatched junction bases: 21. The germline CDR1 and CDR2 sequences are SGHTA and FQGNSA. This CDR3 is 16 amino acids long. The J gene is TRBJ1-1, the V gene TRBV7-2; 7 bases map to TRBD1. The clonotype originates from a person aged 18 to 70 in good health. Sequenced material: blood. In nucleotides, the CDR3 is TGTGCCAGCAAAACCATCCGGGACAGCCCTGTTGATTCAGCTTTCTTT. Amino acids: CASKTIRDSPVDSAFF.